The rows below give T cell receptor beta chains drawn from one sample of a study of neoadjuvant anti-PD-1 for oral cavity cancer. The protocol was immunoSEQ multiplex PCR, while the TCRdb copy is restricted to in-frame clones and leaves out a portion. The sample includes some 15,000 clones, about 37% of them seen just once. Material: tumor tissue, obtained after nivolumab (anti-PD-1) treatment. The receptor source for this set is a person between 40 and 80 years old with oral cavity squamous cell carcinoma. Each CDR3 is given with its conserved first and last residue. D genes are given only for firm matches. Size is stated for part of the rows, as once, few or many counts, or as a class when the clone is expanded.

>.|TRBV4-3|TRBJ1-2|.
TGCGCCAGCAGCCAAGCGGCCTCCAGTGGGGCCTATGGCTACACCTTC
CASSQAASSGAYGYTF
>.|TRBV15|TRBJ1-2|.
TGTGCCACCAGCAGAGAGGGCACCTTCTATGGCTACACCTTC
CATSREGTFYGYTF
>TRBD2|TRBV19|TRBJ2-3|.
TGTGCCAGTAGTATAAGGGGACTAGCGGGGGTTCCGGCAGATACGCAGTATTTT
CASSIRGLAGVPADTQYF
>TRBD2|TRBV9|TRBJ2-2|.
TGTGCCAGCAGACTAGCGGCGAACACCGGGGAGCTGTTTTTT
CASRLAANTGELFF
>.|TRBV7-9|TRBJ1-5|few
TGTGCCAGCAGCTTATCAGGGGCGGTGAGCAATCAGCCCCAGCATTTT
CASSLSGAVSNQPQHF
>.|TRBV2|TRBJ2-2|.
TGTGCCAGCAAGGGCACCGTCACCGGGGAGCTGTTTTTT
CASKGTVTGELFF
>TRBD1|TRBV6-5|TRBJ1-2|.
TGTGCCAGCAGTTACTCTCAGGGGGTCGGTGGCTACACCTTC
CASSYSQGVGGYTF
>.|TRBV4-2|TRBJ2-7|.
TGTGCCAGCAGCCAAGATCGGGCAGACTACGAGCAGTACTTC
CASSQDRADYEQYF
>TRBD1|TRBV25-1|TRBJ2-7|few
TGTGCCAGCAGTGAAGGGTCAGGGGGCTGGTACGAGCAGTACTTC
CASSEGSGGWYEQYF
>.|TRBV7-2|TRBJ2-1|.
TGTGCCAGCAGCTTTTCCCCGGGGAACAATGAGCAGTTCTTC
CASSFSPGNNEQFF
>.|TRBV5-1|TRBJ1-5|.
TGTGCCAGCAGCTTGGCCGCAGCTCAGCCCCAGCATTTT
CASSLAAAQPQHF
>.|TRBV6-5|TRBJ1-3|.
TGTGCCAGCAGCCGAGGGACTCAGGGGTCGAACACCATATATTTT
CASSRGTQGSNTIYF
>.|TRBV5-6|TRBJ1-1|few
TGTGCCAGCAGCTTGGATGCGGCAAACACTGAAGCTTTCTTT
CASSLDAANTEAFF
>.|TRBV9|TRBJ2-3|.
TGTGCCAGCAGCAGGGGTATTTTAGACACAGATACGCAGTATTTT
CASSRGILDTDTQYF
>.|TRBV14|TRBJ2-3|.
TGTGCCAGCAGCCAAGCCCAGAGGGCTGGGAGCACAGATACGCAGTATTTT
CASSQAQRAGSTDTQYF
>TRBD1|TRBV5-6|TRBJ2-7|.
TGTGCCAGCAGCCGTGGACAGGGGTGGCTCTACGAGCAGTACTTC
CASSRGQGWLYEQYF
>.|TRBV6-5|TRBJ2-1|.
TGTGCCAGCAGTGCCCCTGGGTTGACCTACAATGAGCAGTTCTTC
CASSAPGLTYNEQFF
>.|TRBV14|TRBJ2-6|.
TGTGCCAGCAGCTTACAAGCCCCCTCTGGGGCCAACGTCCTGACTTTC
CASSLQAPSGANVLTF
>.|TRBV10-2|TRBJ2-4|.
TGCGCCAGCAGTGGAGGAGCTACCAAAAACATTCAGTACTTC
CASSGGATKNIQYF
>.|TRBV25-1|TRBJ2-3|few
TGTGCCAGCAGTGTGGGGGCAACAGATACGCAGTATTTT
CASSVGATDTQYF
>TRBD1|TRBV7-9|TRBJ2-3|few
TGTGCCAGCAGCTTAGTGGACAGGATCCTCACAGATACGCAGTATTTT
CASSLVDRILTDTQYF
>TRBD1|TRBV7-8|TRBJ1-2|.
TGTGCCAGCAGCTGGGACAGGGGGACGGGCTATGGCTACACCTTC
CASSWDRGTGYGYTF
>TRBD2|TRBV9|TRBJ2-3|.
TGTGCCAGCAGCGTAGTCCTCACGGGGGGGAGCACAGATACGCAGTATTTT
CASSVVLTGGSTDTQYF
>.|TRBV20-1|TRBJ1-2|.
TGCAGTGCGGACAGCGGGTATGGCTACACCTTC
CSADSGYGYTF
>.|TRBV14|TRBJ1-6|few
TGTGCCAGCAGCAAGGTCAATTCACCCCTCCACTTT
CASSKVNSPLHF
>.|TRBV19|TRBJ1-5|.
TGTGCCAGTACCGAGAGGCGGGGGAATCAGCCCCAGCATTTT
CASTERRGNQPQHF
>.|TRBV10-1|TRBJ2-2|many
TGCGCCAGCAGTGACCCGGATAATGGGGAAACCGGGGAGCTGTTTTTT
CASSDPDNGETGELFF
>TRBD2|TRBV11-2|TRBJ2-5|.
TGTGCCAGCAGCTTAGCGGGATACGGGAGGTCGGAGACCCAGTACTTC
CASSLAGYGRSETQYF
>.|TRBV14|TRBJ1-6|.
TGTGCCAGCAGCCTCGGGGGAGCTTGGTTAAGGCATAATTCACCCCTCCACTTT
CASSLGGAWLRHNSPLHF
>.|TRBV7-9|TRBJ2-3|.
TGTGCCAGCAGCTTACCCCACAGGGGAGGAACGCAGTATTTT
CASSLPHRGGTQYF
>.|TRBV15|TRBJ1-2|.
TGTGCCACCAGCAGAGACAGTTCGGATGACCCGCGACATGGCTACACCTTC
CATSRDSSDDPRHGYTF
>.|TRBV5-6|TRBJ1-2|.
TGTGCCAGCAGCCCGGGCAGCTATGGCTACACCTTC
CASSPGSYGYTF
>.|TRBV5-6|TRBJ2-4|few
TGTGCCAGCAGCCCTCGGCGATGGGGGGCGGGAGCCAAAAACATTCAGTACTTC
CASSPRRWGAGAKNIQYF
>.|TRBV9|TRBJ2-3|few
TGTGCCAGCGAGGGGGGCCTATCCACAGATACGCAGTATTTT
CASEGGLSTDTQYF
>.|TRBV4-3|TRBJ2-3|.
TGCGCCAGCAGCCAAGATAAGCGGAGACGGAGCACAGATACGCAGTATTTT
CASSQDKRRRSTDTQYF
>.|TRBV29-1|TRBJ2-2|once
TGCAGCGTTGGGGCGGTCACCGGGGAGCTGTTTTTT
CSVGAVTGELFF
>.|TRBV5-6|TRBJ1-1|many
TGTGCCAGCAGCGCGGACAGACAGGCGCCTTTTAGATTGAGTGAAGCTTTCTTT
CASSADRQAPFRLSEAFF
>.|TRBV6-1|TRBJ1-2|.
TGTGCCAGCAGTGAGTTGGGGGGGTATGGCTACACCTTC
CASSELGGYGYTF
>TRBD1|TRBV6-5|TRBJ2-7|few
TGTGCCAGCAGTTCCGGACAGGCCCCCTACGAGCAGTACTTC
CASSSGQAPYEQYF
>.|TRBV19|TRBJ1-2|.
TGTGCCAGTAGTATAGATCGCACAGTCCATGGCTACACCTTC
CASSIDRTVHGYTF
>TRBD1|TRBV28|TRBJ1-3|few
TGTGCCAGCGGGACAGGAGTTGGAAACACCATATATTTT
CASGTGVGNTIYF
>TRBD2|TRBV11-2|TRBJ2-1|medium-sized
TGTGCCAGCAGCTATACGATAGCGGGGTACAATGAGCAGTTCTTC
CASSYTIAGYNEQFF
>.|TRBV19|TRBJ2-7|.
TGTGCCAGTAGCCCACAACAAATAACAGGGGACTGGTGGAACGAGCAGTACTTC
CASSPQQITGDWWNEQYF
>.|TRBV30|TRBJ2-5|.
TGTGCCTGGAGTCCCCGGGCGGGGTCTGGGACCCAGTACTTC
CAWSPRAGSGTQYF
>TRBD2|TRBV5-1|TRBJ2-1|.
TGCGCCAGCAGCCTGACTAGCGGGGGGTCCATCAATGAGCAGTTCTTC
CASSLTSGGSINEQFF
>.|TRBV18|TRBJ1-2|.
TGTGCCAGCTCTCCCGTCAGCGGATCCGGCTATGGCTACACCTTC
CASSPVSGSGYGYTF